This T cell receptor (beta chain) comes out of a study of shared clonotypes between healthy human individuals. The table came from immunoSEQ multiplex PCR; TCRdb's copy has only in-frame clones and leaves some out. The table lists more than 2,000,000 clones, roughly nine tenths of them singletons. Study outcomes and limitations: Sampling covered nothing but blood. Tissue TCR repertoires likely differ from those found in blood. Of the naive CD4 clonotypes, about 5.4% were shared across a handful of donors. Incompleteness in sorted-subset sequencing, despite large depth, was shown by rarefaction. In contrast to clonotypes shared by all four donors, non-shared clonotypes had lower generation probabilities.

Concerning this clone itself: What it recognizes is unknown.

CDR3 length: 18 amino acids. V lost 6 bases, J lost 0 bases, and 13 bases stayed unmatched. Per germline, CDR1 MGHDK and CDR2 SYGVNS. Input material: naive CD4+ T cells sorted from blood. Stated subset: CD45RA+ positively selected. V and J are TRBV25-1 and TRBJ2-3; 9 bases line up with TRBD2. The sequence was obtained from a young man in good health. CDR3 DNA sequence: TGTGCCAGCAGGGATAGATTGGGAAGCGGGAGGAGCACAGATACGCAGTATTTT. This codes for CASRDRLGSGRSTDTQYF.